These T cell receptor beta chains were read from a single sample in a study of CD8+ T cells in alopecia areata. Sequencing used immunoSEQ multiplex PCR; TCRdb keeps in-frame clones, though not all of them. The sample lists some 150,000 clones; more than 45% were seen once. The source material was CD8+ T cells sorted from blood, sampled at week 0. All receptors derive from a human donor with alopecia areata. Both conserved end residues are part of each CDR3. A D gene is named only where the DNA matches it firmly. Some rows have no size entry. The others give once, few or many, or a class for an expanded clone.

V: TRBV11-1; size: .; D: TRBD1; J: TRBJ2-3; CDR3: CASSRRDRGHYGTDTQYF; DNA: TGTGCCAGCAGCCGTCGGGACAGGGGGCATTATGGCACAGATACGCAGTATTTT
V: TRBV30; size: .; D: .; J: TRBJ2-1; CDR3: CAWSVQIYGAEQFF; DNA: TGTGCCTGGAGTGTACAGATATATGGGGCTGAGCAGTTCTTC
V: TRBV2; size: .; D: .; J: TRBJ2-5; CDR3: CASSDLGGETQYF; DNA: TGTGCCAGCAGTGACCTAGGGGGAGAGACCCAGTACTTC
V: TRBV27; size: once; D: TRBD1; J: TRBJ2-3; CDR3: CASSPLGQGGTDTQYF; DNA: TGTGCCAGCAGTCCCCTCGGACAGGGAGGCACAGATACGCAGTATTTT
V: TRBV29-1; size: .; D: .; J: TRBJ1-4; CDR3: CSVVGPKGPGEGEKLFF; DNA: TGCAGCGTTGTAGGGCCCAAGGGGCCGGGAGAGGGGGAAAAACTGTTTTTT
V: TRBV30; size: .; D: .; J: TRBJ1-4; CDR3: CAWSYGNEKLFF; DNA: TGTGCCTGGAGTTATGGAAATGAAAAACTGTTTTTT
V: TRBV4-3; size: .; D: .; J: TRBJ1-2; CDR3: CASSQSRGPNYGYTF; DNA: TGCGCCAGCAGCCAATCCCGGGGACCCAACTATGGCTACACCTTC
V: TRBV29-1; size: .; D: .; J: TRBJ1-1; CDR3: CSGYTAVNTEAFF; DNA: TGCAGCGGATATACAGCCGTGAACACTGAAGCTTTCTTT
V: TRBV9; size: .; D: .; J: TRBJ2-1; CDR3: CATGTGGANEQFF; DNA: TGTGCCACCGGGACTGGCGGGGCTAATGAGCAGTTCTTC
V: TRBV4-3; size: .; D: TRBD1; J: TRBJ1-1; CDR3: CASTPDKGAANTEAFF; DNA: TGCGCCAGCACCCCGGACAAGGGGGCAGCGAACACTGAAGCTTTCTTT
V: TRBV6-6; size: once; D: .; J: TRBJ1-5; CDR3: CASMESQPQHF; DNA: TGTGCCAGCATGGAGTCTCAGCCCCAGCATTTT
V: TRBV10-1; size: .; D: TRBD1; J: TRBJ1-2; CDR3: CASSPGQGRNPGYTF; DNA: TGCGCCAGCAGCCCCGGACAGGGAAGAAACCCTGGCTACACCTTC
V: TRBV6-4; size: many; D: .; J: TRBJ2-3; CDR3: CASSEEGGSADTQYF; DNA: TGTGCCAGCAGTGAGGAAGGGGGGAGCGCAGATACGCAGTATTTT
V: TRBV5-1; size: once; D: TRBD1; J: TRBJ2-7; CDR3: CASSSGQGSYEQYF; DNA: TGCGCCAGCAGCTCGGGACAGGGGTCCTACGAGCAGTACTTC
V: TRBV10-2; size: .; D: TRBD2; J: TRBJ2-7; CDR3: CASNLAGGNYEQYF; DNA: TGCGCCAGCAACCTAGCGGGGGGGAATTACGAGCAGTACTTC
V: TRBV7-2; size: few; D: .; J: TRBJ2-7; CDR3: CASSIGVGGSYEQYF; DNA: TGTGCCAGCAGTATAGGGGTAGGGGGGTCCTACGAGCAGTACTTC
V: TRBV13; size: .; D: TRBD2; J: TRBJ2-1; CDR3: CASSPSTSGGAGEQFF; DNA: TGTGCCAGCAGCCCCAGTACTAGCGGGGGGGCCGGTGAGCAGTTCTTC
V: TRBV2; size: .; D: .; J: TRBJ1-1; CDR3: CASSDPHSGDTEAFF; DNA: TGTGCCAGCAGTGATCCCCATTCAGGGGACACTGAAGCTTTCTTT
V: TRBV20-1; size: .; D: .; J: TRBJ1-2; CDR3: CSARGETGYTF; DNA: TGCAGTGCTAGGGGAGAGACGGGCTACACCTTC
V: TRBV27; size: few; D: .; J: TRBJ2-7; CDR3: CASSLYGAEQYF; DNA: TGTGCCAGCAGTTTATATGGGGCCGAGCAGTACTTC
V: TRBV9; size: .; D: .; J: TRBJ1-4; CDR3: CASSVGGTNEKLFF; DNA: TGTGCCAGCAGCGTAGGGGGAACTAATGAAAAACTGTTTTTT
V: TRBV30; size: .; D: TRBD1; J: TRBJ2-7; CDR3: CAWSAMTGAAYEQYF; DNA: TGTGCCTGGAGTGCGATGACAGGGGCGGCCTACGAGCAGTACTTC
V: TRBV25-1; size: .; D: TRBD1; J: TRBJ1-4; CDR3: CASSGGPREKLFF; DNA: TGTGCCAGCTCAGGGGGCCCTCGGGAAAAACTGTTTTTT
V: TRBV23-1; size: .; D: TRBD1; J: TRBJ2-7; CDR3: CASSQSAGTGTYEQYF; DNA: TGCGCCAGCAGTCAATCAGCCGGGACAGGAACCTACGAGCAGTACTTC
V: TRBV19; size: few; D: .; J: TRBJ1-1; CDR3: CASSGHQYTEAFF; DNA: TGTGCCAGTAGTGGGCACCAGTACACTGAAGCTTTCTTT
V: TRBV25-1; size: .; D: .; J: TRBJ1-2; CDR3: CASSDHTRTGYTF; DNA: TGTGCCAGCAGTGATCATACCAGGACCGGCTACACCTTC
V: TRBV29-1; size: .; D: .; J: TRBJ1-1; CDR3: CSVEDGEAFF; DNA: TGCAGCGTTGAAGATGGGGAAGCTTTCTTT
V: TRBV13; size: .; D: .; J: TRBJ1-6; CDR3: CASSLQGDYNSPLHF; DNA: TGTGCCAGCAGCTTACAGGGCGACTATAATTCACCCCTCCACTTT
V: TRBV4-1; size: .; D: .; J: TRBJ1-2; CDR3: CASSQGGSWELTRYTF; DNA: TGCGCCAGCAGCCAAGGGGGGAGTTGGGAGCTCACTCGCTACACCTTC
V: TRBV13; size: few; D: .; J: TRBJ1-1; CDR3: CASSWGGNTEAFF; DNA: TGTGCCAGCAGTTGGGGTGGGAACACTGAAGCTTTCTTT
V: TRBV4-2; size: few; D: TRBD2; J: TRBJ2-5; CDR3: CASSQAIAGGLETQYF; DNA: TGTGCCAGCAGCCAAGCCATAGCGGGGGGGCTGGAGACCCAGTACTTC
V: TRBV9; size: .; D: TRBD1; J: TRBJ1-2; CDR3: CASSPRQGQVYGYTF; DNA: TGTGCCAGCAGCCCTCGACAGGGTCAGGTCTATGGCTACACCTTC
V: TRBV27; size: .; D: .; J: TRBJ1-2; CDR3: CASSSNRANGYTF; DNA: TGTGCCAGCAGTTCCAACAGGGCGAACGGCTACACCTTC
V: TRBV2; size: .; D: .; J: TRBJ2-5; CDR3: CASSGSNDPTQYF; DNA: TGTGCCAGCAGTGGATCCAACGATCCGACCCAGTACTTC
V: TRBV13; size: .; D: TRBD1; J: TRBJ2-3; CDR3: CASSLGQGTDTQYF; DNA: TGTGCCAGCAGCTTAGGACAGGGGACAGATACGCAGTATTTT
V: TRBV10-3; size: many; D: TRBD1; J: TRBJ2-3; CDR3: CAIAGTGSDTQYF; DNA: TGTGCCATCGCTGGGACAGGGTCAGATACGCAGTATTTT
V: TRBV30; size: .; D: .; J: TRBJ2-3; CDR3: CAAASGDTQYF; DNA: TGTGCCGCCGCGTCGGGAGATACGCAGTATTTT
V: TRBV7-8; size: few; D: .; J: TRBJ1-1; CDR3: CASSLARTLNTEAFF; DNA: TGTGCCAGCAGCTTAGCGCGGACACTTAATACTGAAGCTTTCTTT
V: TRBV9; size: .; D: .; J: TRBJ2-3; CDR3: CASSVFAESTDTQYF; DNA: TGTGCCAGCAGCGTATTCGCAGAAAGCACAGATACGCAGTATTTT
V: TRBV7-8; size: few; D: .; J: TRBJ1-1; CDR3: CASRMKGKINTEAFF; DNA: TGTGCCAGCAGAATGAAAGGGAAGATTAACACTGAAGCTTTCTTT
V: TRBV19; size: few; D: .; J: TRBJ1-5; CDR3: CASSLSVNQPQHF; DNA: TGTGCCAGTAGTCTCAGCGTTAATCAGCCCCAGCATTTT
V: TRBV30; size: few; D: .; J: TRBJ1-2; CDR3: CAWRGQINYGYTF; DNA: TGTGCCTGGAGGGGACAAATTAACTATGGCTACACCTTC
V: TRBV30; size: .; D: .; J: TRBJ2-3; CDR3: CAWSVSYTDTQYF; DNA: TGTGCCTGGAGTGTTTCTTACACAGATACGCAGTATTTT
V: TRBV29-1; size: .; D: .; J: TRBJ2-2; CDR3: CSGQVGTGELFF; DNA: TGCAGCGGCCAGGTGGGGACCGGGGAGCTGTTTTTT
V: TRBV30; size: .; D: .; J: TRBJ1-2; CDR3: CAGTPGYLVDGYTF; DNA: TGTGCCGGGACCCCAGGGTACCTAGTCGATGGCTACACCTTC
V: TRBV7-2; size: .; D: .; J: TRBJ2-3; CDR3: CASCLSHGTTDTQYF; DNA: TGTGCCAGCTGCTTGAGCCATGGGACCACAGATACGCAGTATTTT
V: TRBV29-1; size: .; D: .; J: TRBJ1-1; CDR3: CSVLGGVPEAFF; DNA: TGCAGCGTGCTAGGGGGGGTCCCTGAAGCTTTCTTT
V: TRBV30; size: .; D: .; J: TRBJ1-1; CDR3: CAWSVTIRGGNTEAFF; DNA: TGTGCCTGGAGTGTTACAATCAGGGGTGGGAACACTGAAGCTTTCTTT
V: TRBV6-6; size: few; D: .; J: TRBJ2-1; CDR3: CASSSDSTYNEQFF; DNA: TGTGCCAGCAGTTCGGACAGTACCTACAATGAGCAGTTCTTC
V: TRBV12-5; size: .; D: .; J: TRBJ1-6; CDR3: CASAPSGTANSPLHF; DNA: TGTGCTAGTGCCCCCTCGGGAACAGCAAATTCACCCCTCCACTTT
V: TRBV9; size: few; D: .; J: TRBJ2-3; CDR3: CASSVGVSSTDTQYF; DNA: TGTGCCAGCAGCGTAGGGGTCTCTAGCACAGATACGCAGTATTTT
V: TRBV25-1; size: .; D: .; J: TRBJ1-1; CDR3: CASSIVSGTEAFF; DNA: TGTGCCAGCAGTATAGTATCGGGGACTGAAGCTTTCTTT
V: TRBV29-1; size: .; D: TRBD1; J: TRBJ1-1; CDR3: CSVVSDRGKAFF; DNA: TGCAGCGTTGTATCGGACAGGGGGAAAGCTTTCTTT
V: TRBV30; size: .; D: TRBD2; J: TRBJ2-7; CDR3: CAWRLIAGVEQYF; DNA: TGTGCCTGGAGATTGATAGCGGGGGTTGAGCAGTACTTC